This paragraph reports one T cell receptor (beta chain). Its antigen is as yet unknown. TCRdb analysed the reads with MiXCR anew, one entry per CDR3 protein. Of 400,000 or so distinct CDR3 sequences in the sample, approximately 31% are singletons; the top ten hold roughly an eighth. With 3 bases removed from V and 8 bases from J, the gap between germline ends came to 17 bases. The CDR3 length is 15 residues. Germline V CDR1 and CDR2: SGHNT, YYREEE (reference sequence). The data derive from a study of T cell repertoires in cytomegalovirus infection. Study context: CMV infection and matching HLA type were both indicated by public TCR beta signatures.

Study-level results: Individuals carrying CMV plus the relevant HLA were identified by cumulative frequency of public TCR beta families. HLA-C-restricted TCR beta clonotypes specific for CMV led the ex vivo response.

The chain uses TRBV5-4 and TRBJ2-2, with D perhaps TRBD1 (6 bases). The sequenced sample consisted of PBMCs. This sequence was found in a human donor in good health (CMV status not recorded). Some clones in this sample may be carry-over from other donors' samples. The CDR3 here is CASSYTGKSRGELFF. The CDR3 bases are TGTGCCAGCAGCTACACAGGGAAGTCCCGTGGGGAGCTGTTTTTT.